These T cell receptor beta chains were read from a single sample in a study of metastatic and nonmetastatic thyroid tumors. TCRdb re-clonotyped the PCR reads through MiXCR. The table has almost 85,000 clones, roughly an eighth seen once. The sample comprised tumor tissue. These receptor sequences come from a female donor with papillary thyroid cancer or a benign thyroid nodule (not recorded which). Some clones in this sample may be carry-over from other donors' samples. Both conserved end residues are part of each CDR3. Clone size is stated in some rows and not others, as once, few, many or a class when expanded.

size,V,J,CDR3
many,TRBV12-3/TRBV12-4,TRBJ1-2,CASSLSGTVNYGYTF
many,TRBV24-1,TRBJ2-1,CATSDRQGSSYNEQFF
many,TRBV7-3,TRBJ1-5,CASSLKLDRLNQPQHF
many,TRBV11-2,TRBJ2-5,CASSFQETQYF
many,TRBV4-1,TRBJ2-4,CASSQGEVIGNIQYF
many,TRBV5-5,TRBJ2-5,CASTQPVETQYF
many,TRBV12-3/TRBV12-4,TRBJ1-2,CASSQAYGYTF
many,TRBV3-1,TRBJ2-5,CASSLLDYWETQYF
.,TRBV20-1,TRBJ2-7,CSARVLLAGIPSEQYF
few,TRBV5-5,TRBJ2-5,CASSPFEQGLQETQYF
medium-sized,TRBV6-1,TRBJ1-2,CASKGNGYTF
many,TRBV25-1,TRBJ2-5,CAIQVEETQYF
many,TRBV2,TRBJ2-1,CASSEISASYNEQFF
many,TRBV28,TRBJ2-1,CASRGQGVGNEQFF
.,TRBV18,TRBJ2-5,CASSPGQKQETQYF
many,TRBV11-3,TRBJ1-2,CASSFFWSDGYTF
.,TRBV30,TRBJ1-1,CAWSPSMNTEAFF
many,TRBV7-2,TRBJ1-1,CASSPRDSWTEAFF
many,TRBV19,TRBJ2-3,CASSKDRRGTDTQYF
many,TRBV7-3,TRBJ2-7,CASSSGQSYEQYF
many,TRBV13,TRBJ2-1,CASSFYGTSGTNEQFF
many,TRBV2,TRBJ1-1,CASRGDREINTEAFF
few,TRBV20-1,TRBJ2-1,CRGGTDNEQFF
many,TRBV28,TRBJ2-1,CASSLRNEQFF
many,TRBV20-1,TRBJ1-2,CSAAGAGHGYTF
many,TRBV24-1,TRBJ2-3,CATKGLAGGRMTDTQYF
many,TRBV29-1,TRBJ2-1,CSVLPPDRAGEQFF
many,TRBV6-1,TRBJ2-2,CASSTGNANTGELFF
.,TRBV5-1,TRBJ2-7,CASSALTVQNYEQYF
many,TRBV9,TRBJ2-5,CASSVGRGIQETQYF
medium-sized,TRBV6-2/TRBV6-3,TRBJ2-7,CASSRGLEQYF
many,TRBV5-5,TRBJ2-7,CASSLAGTSGYEQYF
many,TRBV5-1,TRBJ2-7,CASSMDRGFAYEQYF
many,TRBV20-1,TRBJ2-1,CSANYGSLYNEQFF
.,TRBV5-1,TRBJ2-5,CASSPRTSGMAGQETQYF
.,TRBV20-1,TRBJ2-1,CSARRGYTRAYNEQFF
many,TRBV11-3,TRBJ2-5,CASSSDRGRETQYF
many,TRBV14,TRBJ1-3,CASSQEWQRGYTIYF
few,TRBV2,TRBJ1-6,CASSERSPSSYNSPLHF
many,TRBV7-9,TRBJ1-1,CASSRRRNTEAFF
many,TRBV4-1,TRBJ2-7,CASSQKGPGQGSREQYF
many,TRBV5-1,TRBJ2-5,CASSPPRTGGEETQYF
many,TRBV30,TRBJ1-1,CAWSFGTGNTEAFF
many,TRBV5-1,TRBJ1-4,CASRPSGATNEKLFF
few,TRBV18,TRBJ1-4,CASSPDRATEKLFF
many,TRBV7-9,TRBJ2-3,CASSFDSTDTQYF
.,TRBV6-1,TRBJ2-7,CARILAGGVYEQYF
many,TRBV11-3,TRBJ1-1,CASSLQKTRLAEAFF
many,TRBV6-1,TRBJ2-7,CASNRGAGTSGYEQYF
many,TRBV6-1,TRBJ2-7,CASRRPSAYEQYF
many,TRBV20-1,TRBJ2-2,CSARATPGLAGVSNTGELFF